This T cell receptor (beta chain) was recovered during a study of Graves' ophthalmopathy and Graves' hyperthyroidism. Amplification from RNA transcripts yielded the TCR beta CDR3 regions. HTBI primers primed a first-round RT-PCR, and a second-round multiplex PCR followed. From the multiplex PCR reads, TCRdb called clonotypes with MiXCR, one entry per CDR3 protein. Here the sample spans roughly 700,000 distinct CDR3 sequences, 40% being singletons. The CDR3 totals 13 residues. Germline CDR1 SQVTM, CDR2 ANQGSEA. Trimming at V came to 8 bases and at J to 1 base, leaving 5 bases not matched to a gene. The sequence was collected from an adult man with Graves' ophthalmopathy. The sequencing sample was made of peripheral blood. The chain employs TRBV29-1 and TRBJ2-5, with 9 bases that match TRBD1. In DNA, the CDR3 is TGCAGCCACGGACAGGGGAGCCAAGAGACCCAGTACTTC. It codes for CSHGQGSQETQYF.